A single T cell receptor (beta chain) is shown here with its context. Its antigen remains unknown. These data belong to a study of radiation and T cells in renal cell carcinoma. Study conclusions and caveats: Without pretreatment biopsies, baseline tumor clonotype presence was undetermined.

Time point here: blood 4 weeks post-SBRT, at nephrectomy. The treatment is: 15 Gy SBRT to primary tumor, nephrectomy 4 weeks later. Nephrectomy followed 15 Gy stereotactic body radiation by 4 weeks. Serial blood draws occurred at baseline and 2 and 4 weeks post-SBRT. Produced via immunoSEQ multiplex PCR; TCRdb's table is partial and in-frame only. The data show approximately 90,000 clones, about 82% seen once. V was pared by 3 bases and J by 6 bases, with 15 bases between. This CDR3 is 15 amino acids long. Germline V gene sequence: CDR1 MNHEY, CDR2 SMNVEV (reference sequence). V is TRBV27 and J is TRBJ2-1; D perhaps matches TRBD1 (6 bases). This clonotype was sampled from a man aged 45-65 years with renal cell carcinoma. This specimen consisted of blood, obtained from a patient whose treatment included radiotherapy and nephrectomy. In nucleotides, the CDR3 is TGTGCCAGCAGTTTCTTTCAGGGGAGTGGCAATGAGCAGTTCTTC. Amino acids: CASSFFQGSGNEQFF.